A selection of T cell receptor beta chains follows, all from one sample in a study of beta chain features in type 1 diabetes. TCRdb's copy holds only in-frame clones and misses some; the assay was immunoSEQ multiplex PCR. The sample contains over 350,000 clones, roughly 16% of which appear only once. Sequencing input: naive CD4+ T cells from blood. The receptors were gathered from a woman younger than 35 in good health. CDR3s leave out the opening cysteine and the closing phenylalanine or tryptophan. D genes are given only for firm matches.

d_call: NA
j_call: TRBJ1-5
v_call: TRBV30
cdr3_aa: AWSDWQGSNQPQH

d_call: NA
j_call: TRBJ1-5
v_call: TRBV25-1
cdr3_aa: ASSERGTRANQPQH

d_call: TRBD1
j_call: TRBJ2-5
v_call: TRBV11-2
cdr3_aa: ASSYRGETQY

d_call: NA
j_call: TRBJ1-1
v_call: TRBV29-1
cdr3_aa: SAAGRRNTEAF

d_call: NA
j_call: TRBJ2-7
v_call: TRBV30
cdr3_aa: AWSPRVGEQY

d_call: NA
j_call: TRBJ1-5
v_call: TRBV14
cdr3_aa: ASSQDLLDRGYQPQH

d_call: TRBD1
j_call: TRBJ2-3
v_call: TRBV10-3
cdr3_aa: AISRQGDTDTQY

d_call: TRBD2
j_call: TRBJ2-5
v_call: TRBV9
cdr3_aa: ASNGAGGETQY

d_call: NA
j_call: TRBJ2-3
v_call: TRBV11-2
cdr3_aa: ASRQTSTDTQY

d_call: TRBD1
j_call: TRBJ2-7
v_call: TRBV28
cdr3_aa: ASSSPHPDRASYEQY

d_call: TRBD2
j_call: TRBJ2-1
v_call: TRBV9
cdr3_aa: ASSATQTSQSSYNEQF

d_call: TRBD2
j_call: TRBJ2-5
v_call: TRBV5-1
cdr3_aa: ASSLSLAALSAETQY

d_call: TRBD2
j_call: TRBJ2-1
v_call: TRBV29-1
cdr3_aa: SAAGLASSYNEQF

d_call: NA
j_call: TRBJ2-1
v_call: TRBV29-1
cdr3_aa: SVDPGSHNEQF

d_call: NA
j_call: TRBJ1-1
v_call: TRBV29-1
cdr3_aa: SVGTWNTEAF

d_call: TRBD1
j_call: TRBJ2-7
v_call: TRBV28
cdr3_aa: ASSLGQTYEQY

d_call: TRBD2
j_call: TRBJ2-5
v_call: TRBV7-3
cdr3_aa: ASSLRRRGREQETQY

d_call: TRBD2
j_call: TRBJ2-3
v_call: TRBV2
cdr3_aa: ASRPLAGNPDTQY

d_call: NA
j_call: NA
v_call: TRBV29-1
cdr3_aa: SVPLGGLSYEQY

d_call: NA
j_call: TRBJ2-1
v_call: TRBV9
cdr3_aa: ASSPNQGYGLNEQF

d_call: NA
j_call: TRBJ2-7
v_call: TRBV13
cdr3_aa: ASSYRVEWQY

d_call: NA
j_call: TRBJ1-1
v_call: TRBV14
cdr3_aa: ASSLVGGEAF

d_call: NA
j_call: TRBJ2-1
v_call: TRBV9
cdr3_aa: ASSVTGSTYNEQF

d_call: NA
j_call: TRBJ2-7
v_call: TRBV30
cdr3_aa: AWSSLLEQY

d_call: NA
j_call: TRBJ2-2
v_call: TRBV29-1
cdr3_aa: SVFVLNTGELF

d_call: NA
j_call: TRBJ2-1
v_call: TRBV28
cdr3_aa: ASSSPGVNEQF

d_call: TRBD2
j_call: TRBJ2-7
v_call: TRBV30
cdr3_aa: AWFGRDPTGGGYEQY

d_call: TRBD1
j_call: TRBJ2-5
v_call: TRBV11-2
cdr3_aa: ASSFTGEETQY

d_call: TRBD1
j_call: TRBJ2-5
v_call: TRBV7-3
cdr3_aa: ASSLLATGGRGQETQY

d_call: TRBD2
j_call: TRBJ2-7
v_call: TRBV4-1
cdr3_aa: ASSLRLAGGYEQY

d_call: NA
j_call: TRBJ2-5
v_call: TRBV27
cdr3_aa: ASSFNREVSPY

d_call: NA
j_call: TRBJ1-2
v_call: TRBV19
cdr3_aa: ASTSPQGNYGYT

d_call: TRBD1
j_call: TRBJ2-7
v_call: TRBV9
cdr3_aa: ASSPRDRTYEQY

d_call: TRBD1
j_call: TRBJ1-2
v_call: TRBV5-4
cdr3_aa: ASSLRTGGDYGYT

d_call: NA
j_call: TRBJ2-3
v_call: TRBV19
cdr3_aa: ASKRMPTDTQY

d_call: NA
j_call: TRBJ2-1
v_call: TRBV28
cdr3_aa: ASGGTPGYNEQF

d_call: NA
j_call: TRBJ2-5
v_call: TRBV19
cdr3_aa: ASSIVMGLGRETQY

d_call: TRBD1
j_call: TRBJ1-2
v_call: TRBV7-9
cdr3_aa: ASSAGQGAIGYT

d_call: NA
j_call: TRBJ2-1
v_call: TRBV2
cdr3_aa: ASSPQGNEQF

d_call: NA
j_call: TRBJ2-6
v_call: TRBV5-6
cdr3_aa: ASRYGWTSGANVLT

d_call: NA
j_call: TRBJ2-7
v_call: TRBV6-5
cdr3_aa: ASSYRRGYEQY

d_call: NA
j_call: TRBJ1-2
v_call: TRBV11-1
cdr3_aa: ASSSHTANYGYT

d_call: NA
j_call: TRBJ2-5
v_call: TRBV7-2
cdr3_aa: ASSSTTRRDGY

d_call: NA
j_call: TRBJ2-4
v_call: TRBV18
cdr3_aa: ASSQLGSTAKNIQY

d_call: TRBD2
j_call: TRBJ2-1
v_call: TRBV13
cdr3_aa: ASSLGLRGLAVNEQF

d_call: TRBD1
j_call: TRBJ1-2
v_call: TRBV5-4
cdr3_aa: ASSSGTVYGYT

d_call: NA
j_call: TRBJ1-5
v_call: TRBV30
cdr3_aa: AWSRGNSNQPQH

d_call: TRBD2
j_call: TRBJ2-2
v_call: TRBV29-1
cdr3_aa: SVERGRGTGELF

d_call: TRBD1
j_call: TRBJ2-5
v_call: TRBV7-8
cdr3_aa: ASSEDRGLGTKTQY

d_call: TRBD1
j_call: TRBJ1-2
v_call: TRBV20-1
cdr3_aa: SADRVYGYT

d_call: NA
j_call: TRBJ2-7
v_call: TRBV10-3
cdr3_aa: AIRREDEQY

d_call: TRBD1
j_call: TRBJ2-7
v_call: TRBV6-5
cdr3_aa: ASSYSRDSSYEQY

d_call: TRBD1
j_call: TRBJ2-1
v_call: TRBV20-1
cdr3_aa: SSHPTGEMF

d_call: NA
j_call: TRBJ1-5
v_call: TRBV3-1/TRBV3-2
cdr3_aa: ATPTQH

d_call: TRBD1
j_call: TRBJ2-7
v_call: TRBV5-4
cdr3_aa: ASSRPTGLGEQY

d_call: NA
j_call: TRBJ2-3
v_call: TRBV2
cdr3_aa: ASSAGTSTDTQY

d_call: TRBD2
j_call: TRBJ2-1
v_call: TRBV10-2
cdr3_aa: ASRLAGVLANEQF

d_call: TRBD1
j_call: TRBJ2-7
v_call: TRBV7-9
cdr3_aa: ASSLGDRVFDEQY

d_call: NA
j_call: TRBJ1-2
v_call: TRBV29-1
cdr3_aa: SVEDLGARRGYT